This T cell receptor (beta chain) was sequenced during a study of yellow fever vaccine responses in identical twins. General study findings and limits: Twins' vaccine T cell responses were reported to seem partly convergent and partly personalized.

CDR3 size: 14 residues. The J segment lost 2 bases and the V segment lost 7 bases, leaving 6 bases of the junction unmatched. The germline V gene encodes CDR1 MDHEN and CDR2 SYDVKM. Comment on this clonotype: Its specificity is unknown.

MiXCR was run by TCRdb on the RT-PCR reads, yielding one entry per CDR3 protein. The sample contains about 11,000 distinct CDR3 sequences, around 77% of which appear only once. The sample consisted of T cells from blood (PBMCs), unsorted or a sorted subset (not recorded which), taken before or after yellow fever vaccination (not recorded which). The V and J genes are TRBV28 and TRBJ2-7, with 9 bases matching TRBD1. The clonotype was recovered from a woman aged 18-35 years who received the yellow fever vaccine. DNA of the CDR3: TGTGCCAGCATCTTGACAGGGGGAACCTACGAGCAGTACTTC. It yields the protein CASILTGGTYEQYF. The variable domain in full, completed from reference TRBV28 and TRBJ2-7, reads DVKVTQSSRYLVKRTGEKVFLECVQDMDHENMFWYRQDPGLGLRLIYFSYDVKMKEKGDIPEGYSVSREKKERFSLILESASTNQTSMYLCASILTGGTYEQYFGPGTRLTVT.